The present entry profiles one T cell receptor beta chain with its context. Its antigen is unidentified. V gave up 4 bases and J gave up 2 bases; unmatched junction bases: 17. The CDR3 is made up of 19 amino acids. Germline loops: CDR1 SGHDT, CDR2 YYEEEE. These data are taken from a study of cytomegalovirus exposure and HLA in healthy donors. Whole-study results and caveats: TCR beta V- and J-gene trimming, according to a later analysis, was linked to a missense DCLRE1C variant.

The PCR was carried out with 60 Vbeta primers and 13 Jbeta primers. Assay: immunoSEQ multiplex PCR; the TCRdb copy retains only in-frame clones and omits some. The sample carries roughly 200,000 clones, around 85% recorded once. The chain carries TRBV5-6 and TRBJ2-3; 9 bases map to TRBD2. This TCR was sampled from a man aged 50 to 59 in good health and CMV-seronegative. The sample consisted of PBMCs. The CDR3: CASSPGAGLAGGFTDTQYF. The CDR3 region has the DNA TGTGCCAGCAGCCCCGGAGCGGGGCTCGCGGGAGGGTTCACAGATACGCAGTATTTT.